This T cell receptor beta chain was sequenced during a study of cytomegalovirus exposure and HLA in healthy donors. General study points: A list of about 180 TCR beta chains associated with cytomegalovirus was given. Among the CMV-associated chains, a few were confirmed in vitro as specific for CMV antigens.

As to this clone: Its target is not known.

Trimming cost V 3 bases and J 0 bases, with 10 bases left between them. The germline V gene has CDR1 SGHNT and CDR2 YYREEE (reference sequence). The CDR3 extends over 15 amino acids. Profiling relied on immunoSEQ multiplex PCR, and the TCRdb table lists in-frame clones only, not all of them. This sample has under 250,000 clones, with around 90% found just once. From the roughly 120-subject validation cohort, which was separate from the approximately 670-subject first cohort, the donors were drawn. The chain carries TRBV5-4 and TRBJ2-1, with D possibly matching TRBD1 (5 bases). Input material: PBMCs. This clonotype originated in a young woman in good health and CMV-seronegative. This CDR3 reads CASSSRTSSYNEQFF. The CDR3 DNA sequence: TGTGCCAGCAGCTCTAGGACAAGCTCCTACAATGAGCAGTTCTTC.